These 31 T cell receptor beta chains were sequenced from one sample in a study of T-cell memory formation after mild COVID-19. TCRdb recomputed calls from the 5' RACE reads with MiXCR, one row per CDR3 protein. The sample lists 280,000 or so distinct CDR3 sequences, 7% to 10% occurring once. Sequenced input: PBMCs or a T cell subset sorted from them (not recorded which). These receptors came from a man in his late teens or twenties who had mild COVID-19 (a few samples of this study predate the infection). Cell type and time point are not known.

This clonotype was detected many times. DNA for the CDR3: TGCGCCAGCAGCCAGGGGACATACCAAGAGACCCAGTACTTC. It codes for CASSQGTYQETQYF. The V call is TRBV4-3, the J call TRBJ2-5; a weak D match, TRBD1 (6 bases). The germline V gene has CDR1 LGHNA and CDR2 YSLEER. This CDR3 comprises 14 residues. Deletions cut 3 bases from V and 0 bases from J, with 8 bases between.

This clonotype occurred a few times. The chain has TRBV5-6 and TRBJ1-2, with D uncertain. This CDR3 is 12 amino acids long. Trimming stripped 4 bases from V and 8 bases from J, with 12 bases between. Looked up from germline, CDR1 is SGHDT and CDR2 is YYEEEE. The CDR3 DNA follows: TGTGCCAGCAGCCCGGGGTTTCCGGGCTACACCTTC. Translating it yields CASSPGFPGYTF. The entire variable domain, with the rest obtained from reference TRBV5-6 and TRBJ1-2, is as follows: DAGVTQSPTHLIKTRGQQVTLRCSPKSGHDTVSWYQQALGQGPQFIFQYYEEEERQRGNFPDRFSGHQFPNYSSELNVNALLLGDSALYLCASSPGFPGYTFGSGTRLTVV.

The V call is TRBV6-5, the J call TRBJ1-3; 8 positions agree with TRBD1. Germline CDR1 reads MNHEY; CDR2 reads SVGAGI. J lost 2 bases, V lost 0 bases, and 0 bases had no gene match. There are 15 residues in the CDR3. The CDR3 reads CASSYSQGAGNTIYF. The CDR3 DNA follows: TGTGCCAGCAGTTACTCACAGGGGGCTGGAAACACCATATATTTT.

J is TRBJ1-4 and V is TRBV4-3, with 7 positions matching TRBD1. Trimming took 2 bases from V and 7 from J; bases not matched to a gene: 10. The CDR3 consists of 16 residues. CDR1 and CDR2 (germline): LGHNA, YSLEER. The chain's CDR3 is CASSQQTGIGREKLFF. For the CDR3, the DNA is TGCGCCAGCAGCCAACAGACAGGGATTGGTCGTGAAAAACTGTTTTTT.

In its sample, this clonotype was seen a few times. This chain connects TRBV6-1 to TRBJ2-1, with 7 nucleotides matching TRBD2. The length of the CDR3 is 13 residues. With 11 bases clipped from V and 0 bases from J, the junction kept 4 bases outside the gene matches. CDR1 and CDR2 (germline): MNHNS, SASEGT. The CDR3 is CAHPGGSYNEQFF. The DNA for the CDR3 is TGTGCCCACCCGGGGGGCTCCTACAATGAGCAGTTCTTC.

This clonotype has at least ten counts. This chain joins TRBV9 and TRBJ2-1; maybe TRBD2 (7 bases). Germline V gene sequence: CDR1 SGDLS, CDR2 YYNGEE. The CDR3 length is 16 residues. The V gene lost 0 bases and the J gene lost 5 bases, with 15 bases spanning the gap. The CDR3 sequence is CASSVGRGGPHNEQFF. The CDR3 DNA is TGTGCCAGCAGCGTAGGGAGGGGGGGGCCACACAATGAGCAGTTCTTC.

A few counts support this clonotype. V is TRBV10-2 and J is TRBJ2-1; 8 nucleotides align to TRBD2. Germline V gene data show CDR1 as WSHSY and CDR2 as SAAADI. This CDR3 comprises 16 residues. V dropped 2 bases and J dropped 1; count of bases not matched to a gene: 4. The CDR3 DNA sequence: TGCGCCAGCAGTGAGCCGGGGGGGCCATCCTACAATGAGCAGTTCTTC. Its protein product is CASSEPGGPSYNEQFF.

This clonotype was counted at least ten times. The chain carries TRBV7-9 and TRBJ2-3, with D hard to call. The length of the CDR3 is 14 residues. V lost 5 bases and J 0 bases, leaving 9 bases between the germline ends. Germline values: CDR1 SEHNR, CDR2 FQNEAQ (reference sequence). The CDR3 DNA reads as TGTGCCAGCAGCCCGGGCCTGAGCACAGATACGCAGTATTTT. Translated: CASSPGLSTDTQYF.

This clonotype showed up just a few times. CDR3 in amino acids: CASSLAHLVLVGDEQFF. CDR3 sequence (DNA): TGTGCCAGCAGCTTAGCCCATCTCGTATTGGTTGGCGATGAGCAGTTCTTC. The chain links TRBV7-8 to TRBJ2-1; no definite D call. Germline assignment: CDR1 SGHVS and CDR2 FQNEAQ. V lost 0 bases and J lost 8, with 20 bases in between. This CDR3 comprises 17 residues.

The chain is built from TRBV30 and TRBJ2-5; possibly TRBD2 for D (6 bases). Trimming pared 2 bases from V and 5 bases from J, leaving 9 bases between. The CDR3 has 12 amino acids. CDR1 is GTSNPN and CDR2 is SVGIG in the germline V gene (reference sequence). The DNA for the CDR3 is TGTGCCTGGAGTTCGGCGGGGGAGACCCAGTACTTC. This encodes CAWSSAGETQYF.

This clonotype has just a few counts. The V call is TRBV29-1, the J call TRBJ2-7; 9 nucleotides line up with TRBD1. V lost 8 bases to trimming and J lost 3 bases; unmatched junction nucleotides: 14. The CDR3 is 15 amino acids. Germline V lookup: CDR1 SQVTM, CDR2 ANQGSEA. CDR3 amino acids: CSTSLDRGPFYEQYF. Here the CDR3 DNA reads TGCAGCACATCCTTGGACAGGGGCCCTTTCTACGAGCAGTACTTC.

V and J are TRBV10-3 and TRBJ1-2; D may be TRBD1 (5 bases). Germline values: CDR1 ENHRY, CDR2 SYGVKD. This CDR3 has 19 residues. Trimming took 2 bases from V and 5 from J, leaving 27 bases between them. CDR3 amino acids: CAISERRTHGTTPLYGYTF. CDR3 nucleotides: TGTGCCATCAGTGAGAGGAGAACACACGGGACCACTCCCCTTTATGGCTACACCTTC.

Comment on this clonotype: One end of the junction does not line up with germline, which may come from a read error. CDR3 amino acids: CATGDRGTDTQYF. CDR3 sequence (DNA): TGTGCCACCGGTGACAGGGGGACAGATACGCAGTATTTT. This rearrangement joins TRBV24-1 to TRBJ2-3, with 9 bases matching TRBD1. This CDR3 contains 13 residues. Germline lookup yields CDR1 KGHDR and CDR2 SFDVKD.

This clonotype was detected many times. The gene calls are TRBV4-1 and TRBJ2-5, with a weak D call TRBD2 (5 bases). Trimming shortened V by 0 bases and J by 6 bases, and 20 bases separated the two germline ends. This CDR3 is built from 17 residues. Germline CDR1 is MGHRA and CDR2 is YSYEKL. For the CDR3, the DNA is TGCGCCAGCAGCCAAGAGGGTGGTCGGACGGCGGGCAAGACCCAGTACTTC. It specifies CASSQEGGRTAGKTQYF.

The gene calls are TRBV18 and TRBJ1-2; 7 bases agree with TRBD1. V was pared by 2 bases and J by 6 bases, with 9 bases of the junction left unmatched. The CDR3 length is 15 residues. Germline V gene lookup returns CDR1 KGHSH and CDR2 LQKENI. The CDR3 DNA reads as TGTGCCAGCTCACCAAACGACATGACAGGGAATGGCTACACCTTC. Its protein product is CASSPNDMTGNGYTF.

This chain links TRBV12-3 or TRBV12-4 with TRBJ2-5; perhaps TRBD2 as D (7 bases). The V gene lost 5 bases and the J gene lost 2 bases, with 12 bases spanning the gap. This CDR3 has 14 residues. CDR3 bases: TGTGCCAGCAGTCGTCGGGGGGCGCAAGAGACCCAGTACTTC. Its protein product is CASSRRGAQETQYF.

The chain combines TRBV27 with TRBJ2-3; 10 bases line up with TRBD2. Germline CDR1 is MNHEY and CDR2 is SMNVEV (reference sequence). The V and J ends lost 7 bases and 2 bases, in that order; junction bases with no gene match: 6. The CDR3 spans 15 residues. CDR3 sequence: CASNPLAGITDTQYF. CDR3 coding DNA: TGTGCCAGCAATCCACTAGCGGGGATCACAGATACGCAGTATTTT.

This chain links TRBV20-1 with TRBJ2-3; 15 bases are a match to TRBD2. The CDR3 has 16 residues. Germline CDR1 DFQATT, CDR2 SNEGSKA (reference sequence). Trimming at V came to 4 bases and at J to 6 bases, leaving 8 bases not matched to a gene. Here the CDR3 reads CSATEGLAGGRDTQYF. The CDR3 DNA is TGCAGTGCTACCGAGGGACTAGCGGGGGGTAGGGATACGCAGTATTTT.

This chain connects TRBV7-6 to TRBJ2-5; D ambiguous. CDR1 SGHVS and CDR2 FNYEAQ come from the germline V gene. Deletions cut 3 bases from V and 0 bases from J, with 8 bases between. The CDR3 contains 14 residues. CDR3 in amino acids: CASSLEPYQETQYF. As DNA, the CDR3 is TGTGCCAGCAGCTTGGAACCGTACCAAGAGACCCAGTACTTC.

This chain uses TRBV24-1 with TRBJ2-3; 11 bases map to TRBD1. Germline CDR1 reads KGHDR; CDR2 reads SFDVKD. This CDR3 is 14 amino acids long. V shed 12 bases, J shed 6 bases, and the junction held 10 bases outside the gene matches. CDR3 residues: CASRTGGNRDTQYF. As DNA, the CDR3 is TGTGCCTCACGGACAGGGGGCAATAGGGATACGCAGTATTTT.

This clonotype was observed a few times. The CDR3 sequence is CASSTTTGPYEQYF. CDR3 nucleotides: TGCGCCAGCAGCACTACGACAGGGCCGTACGAGCAGTACTTC. The J gene is TRBJ2-7, the V gene TRBV5-1; TRBD1 matches 7 bases. The V gene's germline CDR1 is SGHRS and CDR2 YFSETQ. Unmatched junction bases numbered 8, after V lost 4 bases and J lost 4 bases. The CDR3 loop spans 14 amino acids.

The table lists this clonotype with a few counts. V gene TRBV3-1 combines with J gene TRBJ1-1; D is unclear. Germline V CDR1 and CDR2: LGHDT, YNNKEL (reference sequence). V was clipped by 4 bases and J by 2 bases, with 11 bases between them. The CDR3 loop spans 14 amino acids. The CDR3 reads CASSPSEANTEAFF. CDR3 coding DNA: TGTGCCAGCAGCCCGAGTGAGGCTAACACTGAAGCTTTCTTT. The variable domain in full, completed from reference TRBV3-1 and TRBJ1-1, reads DTAVSQTPKYLVTQMGNDKSIKCEQNLGHDTMYWYKQDSKKFLKIMFSYNNKELIINETVPNRFSPKSPDKAHLNLHINSLELGDSAVYFCASSPSEANTEAFFGQGTRLTVV.

This clonotype showed up just a few times. This CDR3 reads CASSFGDAFEAFF. CDR3 DNA sequence: TGTGCCAGCAGCTTCGGAGATGCGTTTGAAGCTTTCTTT. The V and J genes are TRBV7-9 and TRBJ1-1; no reliable D call. CDR1 and CDR2 (germline): SEHNR, FQNEAQ (reference sequence). The CDR3 sequence is 13 residues long. Trimming stripped 3 bases from V and 7 bases from J, with 12 bases between.

This clonotype was recorded many times. J is TRBJ1-1 and V is TRBV2; D is unresolved. V was clipped by 6 bases and J by 8 bases, with 7 bases between them. The length of the CDR3 is 10 residues. Looked up from germline, CDR1 is SNHLY and CDR2 is FYNNEI. CDR3 DNA: TGTGCCAGCAGAGGCCCAGAAGCTTTCTTT. Translation: CASRGPEAFF.

This clonotype was seen many times. The CDR3 bases are TGCAGTATCTCCGGGATCTCAAACGAAAAACTGTTTTTT. Its translation: CSISGISNEKLFF. The chain carries TRBV20-1 and TRBJ1-4; no reliable D call. Between the trimmed V and J ends, which lost 8 bases and 8 bases, there was a span of 18 bases. From germline, CDR1 is DFQATT and CDR2 SNEGSKA (reference sequence). The CDR3 length is 13 residues.

V usage is TRBV5-1 and J usage is TRBJ1-1; D possibly corresponds to TRBD1 (6 bases). V was pared by 5 bases and J by 2 bases, with 13 bases between. This CDR3 region has 14 residues. CDR1 SGHRS and CDR2 YFSETQ come from the germline V gene. The CDR3 region has the DNA TGCGCCAGCAGTTGGGGGGCCGCCAACACTGAAGCTTTCTTT. It translates to CASSWGAANTEAFF.

V is TRBV5-1 and J is TRBJ2-5, with 7 bases identical to TRBD1. The CDR3 totals 16 residues. The trim removed 3 bases at V and 1 base at J, leaving 9 bases unmatched. The germline CDR1 and CDR2 sequences are SGHRS and YFSETQ. The CDR3 DNA follows: TGCGCCAGCAGCTCCATTCAGACAGGGTTCCAAGAGACCCAGTACTTC. Amino acid sequence: CASSSIQTGFQETQYF.

This clonotype was detected a few times. The V call is TRBV5-6, the J call TRBJ2-7; weak D call: TRBD2 (5 bases). There are 14 residues in the CDR3. Deletions cut 3 bases from V and 7 bases from J, with 17 bases between. Germline loops: CDR1 SGHDT, CDR2 YYEEEE. The CDR3 nucleotides are TGTGCCAGCAGCTCCCCGCACCTCCGGGAAGAGCAGTACGTC. Its protein product is CASSSPHLREEQYV.

V and J are TRBV5-1 and TRBJ2-6; possibly TRBD1 for D (6 bases). V lost 4 bases and J 0 bases, leaving 11 bases between the germline ends. The germline V gene encodes CDR1 SGHRS and CDR2 YFSETQ. The CDR3 sequence is 16 residues long. As DNA, the CDR3 is TGCGCCAGCAGCACGGACAGCCACTCTGGGGCCAACGTCCTGACTTTC. This encodes CASSTDSHSGANVLTF.

The chain employs TRBV7-3 and TRBJ2-3, with TRBD2 identical over 9 bases. J gave up 4 bases and V 0 bases, and 5 bases lay outside the gene matches. From germline, CDR1 is SGHTA and CDR2 FQGTGA. The CDR3 covers 16 residues. The chain's CDR3 is CASSLTGGGEADTQYF. The CDR3 DNA reads TGTGCCAGCAGCTTAACTGGCGGGGGGGAAGCAGATACGCAGTATTTT.

V is TRBV6-2 or TRBV6-3 and J is TRBJ2-2, with 9 bases lining up with TRBD2. Germline CDR1 is MNHEY and CDR2 is SVGEGT. The CDR3 runs 16 residues. With 6 bases clipped from V and 2 bases from J, the junction kept 7 bases outside the gene matches. The CDR3 DNA is TGTGCCAGCAGACCCCTAGCGGGGCTAAACACCGGGGAGCTGTTTTTT. It codes for CASRPLAGLNTGELFF.